Sequencing of this T cell receptor beta chain was carried out in a study of T cell changes during pregnancy in multiple sclerosis. The germline gives CDR1 MDHEN, CDR2 SYDVKM. V was trimmed by 2 bases and J by 6 bases, leaving 14 bases between them. The CDR3 totals 15 residues. TCRdb keeps only in-frame clones here, not all; method: immunoSEQ multiplex PCR. In the table there are 25,000 to 35,000 clones, nearly 90% of which are singletons. The source material was CD8+ T cells from peripheral blood mononuclear cells, sampled in the second trimester of pregnancy. The J gene is TRBJ2-1, the V gene TRBV28; perhaps TRBD1 as D (6 bases). This clonotype was sampled from a female donor with multiple sclerosis, enrolled in a pregnancy study. The CDR3 coding sequence is TGTGCCAGCAGTTTAAACAGGGAGTTTTTCAATGAGCAGTTCTTC. It translates to CASSLNREFFNEQFF.